This T cell receptor (beta chain) was identified during a study of shared clonotypes between healthy human individuals (dated by TCRdb to the early 2020s). For context, the study as a whole: Three men and two women, aged 18 to 49 years, made up the cohort. For each donor, CD4 naive and CD4 memory were each given three plates, CD8 naive was given two plates, and CD8 memory was given one plate. Blood TCR repertoires of about 5 healthy adults were deeply sequenced to estimate repertoire size and the extent of clonotype sharing between individuals. Libraries were prepared and TCR repertoires were sequenced by different laboratories using diverse techniques, in order to increase sequencing depth and limit assay-specific biases. Leukapheresis yielded between about 0.9 and 8.9 billion PBMCs per donor.

For the CD8 naive samples, CD45RO-negative cells were positively selected for CCR7, yielding a CD45RA+CCR7+ population from which TemRA cells were excluded. The donors were healthy, HIV-negative adults with no recently reported acute infections or vaccinations. Every donor was a Caucasian adult residing in Nashville, Tennessee, USA. Blood was collected by leukapheresis, and PBMCs were isolated by Ficoll-Histopaque density gradient centrifugation and then cryopreserved in liquid nitrogen vapor phase. Purity and quantity of every magnetically sorted T cell population were checked by analytical flow cytometry. From each sorted fraction, genomic DNA was isolated and quantified by UV absorbance on a Nanodrop 2000c. A remark on this clone: Its antigen is currently not known. One base away there is no much larger clone; base qualities are not given.

From the germline V gene (reference sequence), CDR1 is MNHEY and CDR2 is SMNVEV. The CDR3 runs 17 residues from the cysteine to the phenylalanine. The entry retains the CDR3 DNA only, 51 bases that are in frame from base 1. The V end loses 4 bases and the J end loses 4 bases, and a stretch of 17 bases separates them. Using the deep immunoSEQ assay, TCR CDR3 regions were amplified from genomic DNA by multiplex PCR. Extracted genomic DNA from each cell subset was spread evenly across all wells of several immunoSEQ 96-well plates, with each plate serving as a replicate. For sorted subsets, about 220 ng of genomic DNA, equivalent to roughly 33,000 T cell genomes, went into each replicate PCR. Purified libraries were measured with a Qubit 3.0 fluorometer, size-checked on a Bioanalyzer 2100, and measured again with the KAPA Library Quantification kit. Every immunoSEQ 96-well plate was sequenced on a separate single-read 150-cycle Illumina NextSeq 550 flow cell. In the source study's methods: Because the immunoSEQ output held only junctional sequences and lacked quality scores, the filtering could not match the filtering applied to full-length reads. Sequences were annotated with PyIR, a Python wrapper for IgBLAST v1.9, and V/J genes and CDR3 were assigned using IMGT germline references. Reads with weak V/J assignments (E-value above 1e-6), missing CDR3, stop codons, out-of-frame junctions, or ambiguous translated residues were removed. V3J clonotypes were defined by identical inferred V gene, J gene, and CDR3 amino acid sequence. The percentage overlap between two repertoires was calculated by dividing the number of shared unique clonotypes by the size of the smaller repertoire. Richness of each repertoire was evaluated using RTK rarefaction, the Chao1 estimator, and Recon v2.1 estimates of unobserved clonotypes. Generation probabilities for all TCRbeta clonotypes obtained by the gDNA method from a handful of donors were computed using OLGA. This immuneACCESS table, as held by TCRdb, lists in-frame sequences with V and J called but not all clones. Of the missing ones, under half trace to an unresolved V gene in checked studies; the others have no known cause. V, J and clone size are taken as reported in that table, and D and trimming were inferred from the DNA itself. The sample table contains about 2.1 million clones; only one count was recorded for 85% to 95% of them. The ten largest clones take up around 1.7% of the sample.

Findings and caveats that apply to the study as a whole: Because the study included only a small number of donors, the genetic and exposure-history diversity represented was limited. Sampling was limited to blood, and TCR repertoires in tissue likely differ from TCR repertoires in blood. Estimated clonotype richness was generally larger for naive than for memory subsets. Even with the large sequencing depth, rarefaction of the sorted-subset datasets indicated that sequencing was incomplete. About 5% of naive CD4, 3.5% of naive CD8, roughly 2.4% of memory CD4, and 0.4% of memory CD8 clonotypes were shared across several donors. Based on pairwise subsampling, the degree of clonotype sharing among donors was expected to be affected by sequencing depth. Higher generation probabilities were observed for clonotypes shared by all four sorted-subset donors than for non-shared clonotypes.

Recombination linked TRBV27 to TRBJ2-6; the D segment cannot be called with confidence. Sequencing input: naive CD8+ T cells from PBMCs. The sample's cell subset or site, from its label and the paper: CD45RA+CCR7+. The receptor comes from a man younger than 35 in good health. Some clones in this sample may be carry-over from other donors' samples. The CDR3 in this case is CASSSSVVGPGANVLTF. DNA sequence: TGTGCCAGCAGTTCATCCGTAGTGGGTCCGGGGGCCAACGTCCTGACTTTC.